This passage covers 29 T cell receptor beta chains from one sample sequenced in a study of T cell changes during pregnancy in multiple sclerosis. The protocol was immunoSEQ multiplex PCR, while the TCRdb copy is restricted to in-frame clones and leaves out a portion. Of approximately 21,000 clones listed, roughly 89% are singletons. Material: CD8+ T cells from peripheral blood mononuclear cells, obtained in the first trimester of pregnancy. These receptors were taken from a female donor with multiple sclerosis, enrolled in a pregnancy study.

This CDR3 is CASSHGTGGYNEQFF. CDR3 nucleotide sequence: TGCGCCAGCAGCCACGGGACAGGGGGTTACAATGAGCAGTTCTTC. This chain joins TRBV4-3 and TRBJ2-1; 11 positions match TRBD1. CDR3 length: 15 residues. V lost 3 bases to trimming and J lost 4 bases; unmatched junction nucleotides: 2. Germline CDR1 reads LGHNA; CDR2 reads YSLEER.

The rearrangement joins TRBV28 to TRBJ1-2; the D is unclear. The CDR3 sequence is 14 residues long. The V end was cut by 5 bases, the J end by 0 bases, with 10 bases between. The germline V gene has CDR1 MDHEN and CDR2 SYDVKM. CDR3 sequence reads: CASSLPQANYGYTF. The CDR3, as DNA: TGTGCCAGCAGTCTACCTCAGGCTAACTATGGCTACACCTTC.

Here the CDR3 reads CASSLSTGGETEAFF. CDR3 bases: TGTGCCAGCAGTTTATCGACAGGGGGAGAAACTGAAGCTTTCTTT. The rearrangement uses TRBV27 and TRBJ1-1, with 9 bases fitting TRBD1. The length of the CDR3 is 15 residues. Trimming took 0 bases from V and 5 from J; bases not matched to a gene: 4. Germline V gene lookup returns CDR1 MNHEY and CDR2 SMNVEV (reference sequence).

The chain employs TRBV9 and TRBJ2-3; D is perhaps TRBD2 (6 bases). This CDR3 contains 13 residues. Germline CDR1 and CDR2: SGDLS and YYNGEE. Trimming removed 3 bases at V and 8 bases at J, with 13 bases between. Here the CDR3 DNA reads TGTGCCAGCAGCGGTTCAATGGGGGGTACGCAGTATTTT. The encoded protein is CASSGSMGGTQYF.

The chain employs TRBV4-3 and TRBJ2-1; maybe TRBD1 (5 bases). Per germline, CDR1 LGHNA and CDR2 YSLEER. V dropped 0 bases and J dropped 4 bases, with 7 bases sitting between them. The CDR3 is made up of 14 amino acids. Written as DNA, the CDR3 is TGCGCCAGCAGCCAAGACAGGGATTACAATGAGCAGTTCTTC. This encodes CASSQDRDYNEQFF.

This sequence joins TRBV6-5 and TRBJ2-6, with D unclear. Trimming pared 2 bases from V and 0 bases from J, leaving 8 bases between. This CDR3 has 16 amino acids. Germline assignment: CDR1 MNHEY and CDR2 SVGAGI. CDR3 nucleotide sequence: TGTGCCAGCAGTTACGCACCGGGCTCTGGGGCCAACGTCCTGACTTTC. It encodes CASSYAPGSGANVLTF.

The V and J genes are TRBV6-5 and TRBJ2-3; D gene uncertain. V lost 8 bases to trimming and J lost 2 bases, with 8 bases between them. Germline-derived CDR1 and CDR2 are MNHEY and SVGAGI. The CDR3 runs to 12 residues. CDR3 DNA: TGTGCCAGCGGGCGACCCACAGATACGCAGTATTTT. Its translation is CASGRPTDTQYF.

Written as DNA, the CDR3 is TGTGCCAGCAGCTTGTACAGGGACTCCTACGAGCAGTACTTC. Protein: CASSLYRDSYEQYF. The chain uses TRBV11-1 and TRBJ2-7; D may be TRBD1 (6 bases). This CDR3 spans 14 amino acids. Germline V gene lookup returns CDR1 SGHAT and CDR2 FQDESV (reference sequence). The V and J ends lost 3 bases and 0 bases respectively, with 9 bases between them.

The rearrangement uses TRBV7-9 and TRBJ2-5, with 10 positions matching TRBD1. The trim removed 5 bases at V and 5 bases at J, leaving 8 bases unmatched. Germline lookup yields CDR1 SEHNR and CDR2 FQNEAQ (reference sequence). This CDR3 has 15 residues. CDR3 amino acids: CASSPPGQGIETQYF. The CDR3 coding sequence is TGTGCCAGCAGCCCACCGGGACAGGGGATCGAGACCCAGTACTTC.

The genes are TRBV7-9 and TRBJ2-1, with TRBD1 matching over 8 bases. This CDR3 region has 14 residues. Germline CDR1 reads SEHNR; CDR2 reads FQNEAQ (reference sequence). V shed 5 bases, J shed 5 bases, and the junction held 5 bases outside the gene matches. The CDR3 is CASSTDRENNEQFF. DNA of the CDR3: TGTGCCAGCAGCACGGACAGGGAGAACAATGAGCAGTTCTTC.

The chain uses TRBV5-1 and TRBJ2-1; a possible D gene is TRBD1 (5 bases). The germline V gene encodes CDR1 SGHRS and CDR2 YFSETQ. The CDR3 has 14 residues. Trimming took off 3 bases at V and 8 bases at J, with 15 bases between the two ends. The CDR3 DNA reads as TGCGCCAGCAGCTCCCGTGGGGCGGTGCATGAGCAGTTCTTC. Translating gives CASSSRGAVHEQFF.

The CDR3: CASSEWAGDTGELFF. CDR3 coding DNA: TGTGCCAGCAGTGAATGGGCGGGAGACACCGGGGAGCTGTTTTTT. The J gene is TRBJ2-2, the V gene TRBV6-1, with 7 bases that match TRBD2. The germline CDR1 and CDR2 sequences are MNHNS and SASEGT. J gave up 3 bases and V 2 bases, and 3 bases lay outside the gene matches. This CDR3 is built from 15 residues.

The chain couples TRBV7-9 to TRBJ2-2; 7 bases are shared with TRBD2. The CDR3 is 16 residues long. Germline values: CDR1 SEHNR, CDR2 FQNEAQ (reference sequence). With V trimmed by 2 bases and J by 6 bases, 9 bases remained unmatched. Written as DNA, the CDR3 is TGTGCCAGCAGCTTATCTGAGACTAGCAAGGCCGGGGAGCTGTTTTTT. As protein: CASSLSETSKAGELFF.

The CDR3 sequence: CASSLGTDSEAFF. In DNA, the CDR3 is TGTGCCAGCAGCTTAGGGACAGATAGTGAAGCTTTCTTT. The chain combines TRBV7-6 with TRBJ1-1; tentative D call: TRBD1 (6 bases). Per the germline V gene, CDR1 is SGHVS and CDR2 is FNYEAQ. This CDR3 is built from 13 residues. The germline V and J ends were trimmed by 1 base and 7 bases, with 10 bases remaining between them.

The rearrangement links TRBV6-6 to TRBJ2-7; no clear D. Germline V gene lookup returns CDR1 MNHNY and CDR2 SVGAGI (reference sequence). V lost 6 bases and J lost 3, with 12 bases in between. The CDR3 spans 13 residues. CDR3 protein: CASSQSSNYEQYF. The CDR3, as DNA: TGTGCCAGCAGCCAGTCGTCCAACTACGAGCAGTACTTC.

This chain connects TRBV11-3 to TRBJ2-3; TRBD2 matches 13 bases. Germline V gives CDR1 SGHNT, CDR2 YENEEA. CDR3 size: 17 residues. Germline trimming cut 5 bases from V and 6 bases from J; bases unmatched to any gene: 11. CDR3 loop: CASSLTSGRAVGDTQYF. CDR3 nucleotide sequence: TGTGCCAGCAGCCTCACTAGCGGGAGGGCCGTGGGGGATACGCAGTATTTT. The full variable domain, in which reference TRBV11-3 and TRBJ2-3 provide the parts outside the CDR3, is EAGVVQSPRYKIIEKKQPVAFWCNPISGHNTLYWYLQNLGQGPELLIRYENEEAVDDSQLPKDRFSAERLKGVDSTLKIQPAELGDSAVYLCASSLTSGRAVGDTQYFGPGTRLTVL.

Here the CDR3 reads CASSLDPGEQYF. The CDR3 DNA follows: TGTGCCAGCAGCTTAGACCCGGGCGAGCAGTACTTC. This sequence joins TRBV13 and TRBJ2-7; D is unresolved. The CDR3 sequence is 12 residues long. Germline CDR1 and CDR2: PRHDT and FYEKMQ (reference sequence). Between the trimmed V and J ends, which lost 1 base and 6 bases, there was a span of 7 bases.

This sequence joins TRBV7-9 and TRBJ2-5; D uncertain. Trimming took 5 bases from V and 5 from J, leaving 12 bases between them. Germline values: CDR1 SEHNR, CDR2 FQNEAQ (reference sequence). The CDR3 runs to 13 residues. The CDR3 nucleotides read TGTGCCAGCAGCCCCCCAAACTGGGAGACCCAGTACTTC. This encodes CASSPPNWETQYF.

This clone is medium-sized by share. The chain joins TRBV5-4 to TRBJ2-6; D gene unclear. Between the trimmed V and J ends, which lost 1 base and 4 bases, there was a span of 12 bases. In germline, CDR1 is SGHNT, CDR2 YYREEE (reference sequence). This CDR3 is 16 amino acids long. This CDR3 is CASSLQPMGGANVLTF. The CDR3, as DNA: TGTGCCAGCAGCTTGCAACCGATGGGCGGGGCCAACGTCCTGACTTTC.

The chain couples TRBV6-4 to TRBJ1-1; D is ambiguous. The CDR3 is 14 amino acids. Per germline, CDR1 MRHNA and CDR2 SNTAGT. The ends were cut back, 7 bases at V and 0 bases at J, with 12 bases in the middle. The CDR3 sequence: CASTDGEMNTEAFF. In DNA form, the CDR3 reads TGTGCCAGCACCGACGGGGAGATGAACACTGAAGCTTTCTTT.

The rearrangement joins TRBV19 to TRBJ2-3; D may be TRBD1 (5 bases). The CDR3 covers 15 residues. Germline V gene data show CDR1 as LNHDA and CDR2 as SQIVND (reference sequence). The V end lost 8 bases, the J end lost 1 base, and 16 bases lay between the germline ends. The CDR3 nucleotides are TGTGCCAGTCACTGGAGTGACAGACGCACAGATACGCAGTATTTT. This sequence encodes CASHWSDRRTDTQYF. Drawing the rest from reference TRBV19 and TRBJ2-3, the complete variable domain is DGGITQSPKYLFRKEGQNVTLSCEQNLNHDAMYWYRQDPGQGLRLIYYSQIVNDFQKGDIAEGYSVSREKKESFPLTVTSAQKNPTAFYLCASHWSDRRTDTQYFGPGTRLTVL.

The chain uses TRBV10-3 and TRBJ2-1, with 12 bases that match TRBD2. This CDR3 is built from 17 residues. V lost 6 bases to trimming and J lost 8 bases; unmatched junction nucleotides: 14. Germline V gives CDR1 ENHRY, CDR2 SYGVKD. The CDR3 loop is CAIRGTAGTSGSHEQFF. CDR3 in DNA: TGTGCCATCAGGGGGACGGCCGGGACTAGCGGGTCCCATGAGCAGTTCTTC.

In its sample, this clone was seen once. The J gene is TRBJ2-5, the V gene TRBV25-1, with a weak D call TRBD2 (5 bases). The J call may not be correct, given that the DNA end is closer to TRBJ2-7. The CDR3 totals 12 residues. Germline CDR1 and CDR2: MGHDK and SYGVNS. In DNA form, the CDR3 reads TGTGCCAGCAGGACGGGATCCTACGAGCAGTACTTC. Translation gives CASRTGSYEQYF.

The sample holds one count of this clone. V gene TRBV7-9 combines with J gene TRBJ2-7, with TRBD1 identical over 9 bases. CDR3 length equals 15 residues. The germline CDR1 and CDR2 sequences are SEHNR and FQNEAQ (reference sequence). Germline trimming cut 5 bases from V and 7 bases from J; bases unmatched to any gene: 12. The CDR3 DNA is TGTGCCAGCAGCCCCCGGACAGGGGTACTTGGGGAGCAGTACTTC. Its protein is CASSPRTGVLGEQYF.

The rearrangement uses TRBV7-9 and TRBJ2-7, with 11 bases lining up with TRBD2. The J segment lost 4 bases and the V segment lost 4 bases, leaving 3 bases of the junction unmatched. CDR1 SEHNR and CDR2 FQNEAQ come from the germline V gene (reference sequence). The CDR3 totals 14 residues. The CDR3 nucleotides are TGTGCCAGCAGCTCCGGGACTAGCGGATACGAGCAGTACTTC. Translation: CASSSGTSGYEQYF.

The chain links TRBV6-5 to TRBJ2-1, with TRBD2 matching 12 bases. CDR3 length: 16 amino acids. Germline V lookup: CDR1 MNHEY, CDR2 SVGAGI. The ends lost 4 bases at V and 3 bases at J; junction bases unmatched: 4. The CDR3 nucleotides read TGTGCCAGCAGTTCCCTAGCGGGAGGGAACTACAATGAGCAGTTCTTC. Protein: CASSSLAGGNYNEQFF.

V and J are TRBV4-1 and TRBJ1-5; weak D call: TRBD1 (5 bases). Germline CDR1 reads MGHRA; CDR2 reads YSYEKL. The CDR3 sequence is 17 residues long. Trimming removed 1 base at V and 5 bases at J, with 18 bases between. As DNA, the CDR3 is TGCGCCAGCAGCCAAGGTAGTGAAACAGGCCTCTATCAGCCCCAGCATTTT. This translates into CASSQGSETGLYQPQHF.

J is TRBJ2-3 and V is TRBV27, with TRBD2 identical over 11 bases. The germline gives CDR1 MNHEY, CDR2 SMNVEV (reference sequence). The CDR3 is 14 amino acids. V lost 6 bases, J lost 4 bases, and 3 bases stayed unmatched. CDR3 nucleotides: TGTGCCAGCAGGATAGCGGGAGGGCCAGATACGCAGTATTTT. The encoded protein is CASRIAGGPDTQYF.

This chain joins TRBV30 and TRBJ2-7; a weak D match, TRBD1 (5 bases). Germline V lookup: CDR1 GTSNPN, CDR2 SVGIG (reference sequence). V dropped 1 base and J dropped 1 base, with 11 bases sitting between them. CDR3 size: 14 residues. For the CDR3, the DNA is TGTGCCTGGAGTGACAGGTCCCAATCCTACGAGCAGTACTTC. Its translation: CAWSDRSQSYEQYF.